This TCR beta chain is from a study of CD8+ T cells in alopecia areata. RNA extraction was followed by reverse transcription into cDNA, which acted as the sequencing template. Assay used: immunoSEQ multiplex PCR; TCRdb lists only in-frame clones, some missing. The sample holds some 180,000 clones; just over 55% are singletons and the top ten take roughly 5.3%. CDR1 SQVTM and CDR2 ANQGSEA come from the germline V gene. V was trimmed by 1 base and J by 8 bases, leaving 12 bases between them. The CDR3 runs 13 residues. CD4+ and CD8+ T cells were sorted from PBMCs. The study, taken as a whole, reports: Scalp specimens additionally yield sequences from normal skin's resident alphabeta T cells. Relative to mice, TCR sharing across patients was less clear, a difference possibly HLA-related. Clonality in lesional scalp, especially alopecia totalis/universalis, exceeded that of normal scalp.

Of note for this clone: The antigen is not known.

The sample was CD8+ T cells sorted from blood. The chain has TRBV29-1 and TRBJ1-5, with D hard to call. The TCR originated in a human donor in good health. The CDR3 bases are TGCAGCGTTGAAGGCACGCAAGGAGAGCCCCAGCATTTT. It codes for CSVEGTQGEPQHF.